A selection of T cell receptor beta chains follows, all from one sample in a study of CD8 T cells in Susac syndrome. TCRdb processed the immunoSEQ multiplex PCR reads anew with MiXCR; each CDR3 protein has one entry. The repertoire consists of some 150,000 distinct CDR3 sequences, with approximately 95% occurring once and the leading ten covering over 0.25%. Source material: CD8+ T cells from PBMCs. The receptors here all came from a human donor in good health. Both conserved end residues are part of each CDR3. A D gene is named only where the DNA matches it firmly. Some rows mark clone size as missing; the rest say once, few, many or name a class of expanded clone.

. | . | TRBJ2-1 | TRBV27 | TGTGCCAGCAGCGACTTTACAGGATCAAGCTTC | CASSDFTGSSF
. | . | TRBJ2-7 | TRBV5-6 | TGTGCCAGCAGCCTCAAGGCCAGGGTGGACGAGCAGTACTTC | CASSLKARVDEQYF
. | once | TRBJ2-1 | TRBV27 | TGTGCCTGCGGTACCGGGCCTCACAATGAGCAGTTCTTC | CACGTGPHNEQFF
. | . | TRBJ1-2 | TRBV7-2 | TGTGCCAGCAGCCCGGAAGAGTACTCAACGGATGGCTACACCTTC | CASSPEEYSTDGYTF
. | . | TRBJ2-1 | TRBV24-1 | TGTGCCACCGGCCGCGGGACAGATTTATTCTTC | CATGRGTDLFF
TRBD1 | . | TRBJ2-1 | TRBV27 | TGTGCCAGCAGTTTATCGCCAGGGGGTAACAATGAGCAGTTCTTC | CASSLSPGGNNEQFF
TRBD2 | . | TRBJ2-1 | TRBV19 | TGTGCCACCAGGCCGGGACTAGCGCTGGAAGGTGAGCAGTTCTTC | CATRPGLALEGEQFF
. | . | TRBJ1-1 | TRBV3-1 | TGTGCCAGCAGCCAAGACTACACCACTGAAGCTTTCTTT | CASSQDYTTEAFF
TRBD1 | . | TRBJ2-1 | TRBV29-1 | TGCAGCGTTCCAGACAGGGGGCGTTACAATGAGCAGTTCTTC | CSVPDRGRYNEQFF
TRBD2 | . | TRBJ2-7 | TRBV29-1 | TGCAGCGTTGAACTTAGCGGGAGAGGAAAATACGAGCAGTACTTC | CSVELSGRGKYEQYF
TRBD1 | . | TRBJ2-5 | TRBV7-3 | TGTGCCAGCAGCTCTGGACAGGTTGGAGAGACCCAGTACTTC | CASSSGQVGETQYF
. | . | TRBJ2-5 | TRBV12-3/TRBV12-4 | TGTGCCAGCAGTTTAGCTGAGTGGGGGGACCAAGAGACCCAGTACTTC | CASSLAEWGDQETQYF
. | . | TRBJ2-1 | TRBV29-1 | TGCAGCGTTGAAGAGGAGTTATCCCCCTACAATGAGCAGTTCTTC | CSVEEELSPYNEQFF
TRBD2 | . | TRBJ2-1 | TRBV12-3/TRBV12-4 | TGTGCCAGCAGTTTTGCAGCGGGAGGTAATGAGCAGTTCTTC | CASSFAAGGNEQFF
TRBD1 | . | TRBJ1-1 | TRBV28 | TGTGCCAGCAGTTTTCCATCAGGGGGCTTGGCTGAAGCTTTCTTT | CASSFPSGGLAEAFF
. | . | TRBJ2-1 | TRBV9 | TGTGCCAGCACCGGGGCCAGCAATGAGCAGTTCTTC | CASTGASNEQFF
TRBD2 | . | TRBJ2-1 | TRBV5-6 | TGTGCCAGCAGCTTCCCCCCGGGGGGGAAGTATGAGCAGTTCTTC | CASSFPPGGKYEQFF
. | . | TRBJ1-1 | TRBV12-3/TRBV12-4 | TGTGCCAGCAGTTTGTATGGATCGTCTGAAGCTTTCTTT | CASSLYGSSEAFF
. | . | TRBJ2-7 | TRBV20-1 | TGCAGTGCTCCACCATTGGGACTTCCTAGCTCCTACGAGCAGTACTTC | CSAPPLGLPSSYEQYF
TRBD2 | . | TRBJ2-7 | TRBV14 | TGTGCCAGCAGCGTGGGCGGGAGGCCCTACGAGCAGTACTTC | CASSVGGRPYEQYF
TRBD1 | . | TRBJ2-7 | TRBV25-1 | TGTGCCAGCAGCCCCGACAGGGAGTCCTACGAGCAGTACTTC | CASSPDRESYEQYF
TRBD1 | . | TRBJ2-7 | TRBV15 | TGTGCCACCAGTTTCCTCCGGGACAGAAAAACCTACGAGCAGTACTTC | CATSFLRDRKTYEQYF
. | . | TRBJ2-7 | TRBV27 | TGTGCCAGCGGCCATAGCGGTGCTCAGGGCGAGCAGTACTTC | CASGHSGAQGEQYF
. | once | TRBJ2-2 | TRBV20-1 | TGCAGTGCTAGTCCGCTAGGAAAGACCGGGGAGCTGTTTTTT | CSASPLGKTGELFF
. | . | TRBJ2-7 | TRBV29-1 | TGCAGCGTTGTTCAGTCCTCCTACGAGCAGTACTTC | CSVVQSSYEQYF
TRBD1 | . | TRBJ1-5 | TRBV20-1 | TGCAGTGCTAGGGGGGACAGGATGGGTAATCAGCCCCAGCATTTT | CSARGDRMGNQPQHF
. | . | TRBJ2-5 | TRBV20-1 | TGCAGTGCCACCGGGAGTAATACGGAGACCCAGTACTTC | CSATGSNTETQYF
. | . | TRBJ2-1 | TRBV28 | TGTGCCAGCAAGTTTGGAGGGGGGTCCTACAATGAGCAGTTCTTC | CASKFGGGSYNEQFF
. | . | TRBJ2-3 | TRBV9 | TGTGCCAGCAGCGAGAGTGCGATCTCGTTGACAGATACGCAGTATTTT | CASSESAISLTDTQYF
TRBD1 | . | TRBJ2-1 | TRBV27 | TGTGCCAGCCACAGGGGGAGCTCCTACAATGAGCAGTTCTTC | CASHRGSSYNEQFF
TRBD2 | . | TRBJ2-7 | TRBV18 | TGTGCCAGCTCACCACTAGCGGGGCACTACGAGCAGTACTTC | CASSPLAGHYEQYF
TRBD1 | . | TRBJ2-7 | TRBV4-3 | TGCGCCAGCAGCCCCGGAGACAGGGAGATGTTCGAGCAGTACTTC | CASSPGDREMFEQYF
TRBD1 | . | TRBJ1-1 | TRBV5-1 | TGCGCCAGCAGCGGACAGGAGAGCTCAGCTTTCTTT | CASSGQESSAFF
. | . | TRBJ1-2 | TRBV24-1 | TGTGCCACCAGTGACCCCCTGCGGGCCTATGGCTACACCTTC | CATSDPLRAYGYTF
TRBD2 | . | TRBJ2-7 | TRBV27 | TGTGCCAGCAGTACCGCTAGCGGGAGGGTGCACGAGCAGTACTTC | CASSTASGRVHEQYF
. | . | TRBJ2-7 | TRBV4-2 | TGTGCCAGCAGCCAAAGTGGGACAGAGCAGTACTTC | CASSQSGTEQYF
TRBD2 | . | TRBJ2-1 | TRBV3-1 | TGTGCCAGCAGCCAAGAATCTAGCGGGAGGGCGGGGGAGCAGTTCTTC | CASSQESSGRAGEQFF
TRBD1 | . | TRBJ2-7 | TRBV15 | TGTGCCACCGTAGACCAGACAGGGAGTGAGGACGAGCAGTACTTC | CATVDQTGSEDEQYF
. | . | TRBJ2-7 | TRBV28 | TGTGCCAGCAGTTTCCTACGGGACATGCCGTACGAGCAGTACTTC | CASSFLRDMPYEQYF
TRBD2 | . | TRBJ2-1 | TRBV4-3 | TGCGCCAGCAGCCAGACGGGAGGGGACCCCCAGTTCTTC | CASSQTGGDPQFF
TRBD1 | . | TRBJ2-3 | TRBV28 | TGTGCCAGCAGTCTCGGGACAGAGACAGATACGCAGTATTTT | CASSLGTETDTQYF
. | once | TRBJ2-3 | TRBV15 | TGTGCCACCAGCAACGGGCCCGGTGGATCAGTGCAGTATTTT | CATSNGPGGSVQYF
. | . | TRBJ2-1 | TRBV24-1 | TGTGCCACCAGTGAGGACCGTGTTAGCTCCTACAATGAGCAGTTCTTC | CATSEDRVSSYNEQFF
TRBD2 | . | TRBJ2-7 | TRBV4-1 | TGCGCCAGCAGCCAAGCTAGGACTAGCGGGATTTACTACGAGCAGTACTTC | CASSQARTSGIYYEQYF
TRBD1 | . | TRBJ2-7 | TRBV28 | TGTGCCAGCAGTTTGACAGGGGGCACCTACGAGCAGTACTTC | CASSLTGGTYEQYF
. | . | TRBJ2-3 | TRBV28 | TGTGCCAGCAGTCACCCCATGGACATGCTCACAGATACGCAGTATTTT | CASSHPMDMLTDTQYF
. | . | TRBJ1-5 | TRBV20-1 | TGCAGTGCCCCCTCGGCGGGAGGAGATCAGCCCCAGCATTTT | CSAPSAGGDQPQHF
. | . | TRBJ2-3 | TRBV12-3/TRBV12-4 | TGTGCCAGCAGTTTAGACAGGGAGACAGATACGCAGTATTTT | CASSLDRETDTQYF
. | . | TRBJ1-5 | TRBV15 | TGTGCCACCAGCAACGCGCGGGGTCCCCGGAATCAGCCCCAGCATTTT | CATSNARGPRNQPQHF
. | . | TRBJ2-7 | TRBV20-1 | TGCAGTGCTAGTCTGACGCAGTACGAGCAGTACTTC | CSASLTQYEQYF
TRBD1 | . | TRBJ2-7 | TRBV20-1 | TGCAGTGCTAGACTGGTTAGGACAGGGCCACTTCTCGAGCAGTACTTC | CSARLVRTGPLLEQYF
TRBD1 | . | TRBJ1-2 | TRBV29-1 | TGCAGCGTTGAAGGACAGGGGGCCCTTGGCTACACCTTC | CSVEGQGALGYTF
. | . | TRBJ2-7 | TRBV27 | TGTGCCAGCAGGGAGCAGGGGAGCGAGCAGTACTTC | CASREQGSEQYF
. | . | TRBJ2-7 | TRBV27 | TGTGCCAGCAGTTTACAACTCTCCTACGAGCAGTACTTC | CASSLQLSYEQYF
. | . | TRBJ1-2 | TRBV30 | TGTGCCTGGAGTGAGCTGGGGGTAAACTATGGCTACACCTTC | CAWSELGVNYGYTF
TRBD2 | once | TRBJ2-5 | TRBV27 | TGTGCCAGCAGTCCCATAGCGGGAGGGCATGAGACCCAGTACTTC | CASSPIAGGHETQYF
TRBD2 | . | TRBJ2-5 | TRBV20-1 | TGCAGTGCCAAACCGGGACTAGCGGGATTCTTTCAAGAGACCCAGTACTTC | CSAKPGLAGFFQETQYF
. | . | TRBJ1-5 | TRBV29-1 | TGCAGCGTTCAAGGGGATAGCAATCAGCCCCAGCATTTT | CSVQGDSNQPQHF
. | . | TRBJ2-1 | TRBV18 | TGTGCCAGCTCACCCCGACGGGGTTACAATGAGCAGTTCTTC | CASSPRRGYNEQFF
. | . | TRBJ2-7 | TRBV7-6 | TGTGCCAGCAGCTCCCGTCTCGGCTCAGTCTACGAGCAGTACTTC | CASSSRLGSVYEQYF